Detailed here is one T cell receptor beta chain. The antigen is undetermined. An end of the junction differs from the germline gene, which may be a read error. This sample was included in a study of T cells in Graves' hyperthyroidism and ophthalmopathy. Study conclusions and caveats: Among clonotypes expanded in thyroid above 0.001, most were also found in blood.

Per the germline V gene, CDR1 is SGHKS and CDR2 is YYEKEE (reference sequence). The CDR3 covers 15 residues. Amplification targeted TCR beta CDR3 regions from RNA transcripts. HTBI primers were used for first-round RT-PCR of the TCR CDR3. TCRdb re-called the multiplex PCR reads with MiXCR, one entry per CDR3 protein. The repertoire consists of 400,000 or so distinct CDR3 sequences, with over 12% occurring once and the leading ten covering around 20%. The sample consisted of blood. The rearrangement links TRBV5-5 to TRBJ1-2; D may be TRBD1 (6 bases). This clonotype originated in a woman aged 55-70 years with Graves' ophthalmopathy. The CDR3 loop is CASHPTGDRNYGYTF. CDR3 DNA: TGCGCCAGCCACCCGACAGGAGACCGTAACTATGGCTACACCTTC.